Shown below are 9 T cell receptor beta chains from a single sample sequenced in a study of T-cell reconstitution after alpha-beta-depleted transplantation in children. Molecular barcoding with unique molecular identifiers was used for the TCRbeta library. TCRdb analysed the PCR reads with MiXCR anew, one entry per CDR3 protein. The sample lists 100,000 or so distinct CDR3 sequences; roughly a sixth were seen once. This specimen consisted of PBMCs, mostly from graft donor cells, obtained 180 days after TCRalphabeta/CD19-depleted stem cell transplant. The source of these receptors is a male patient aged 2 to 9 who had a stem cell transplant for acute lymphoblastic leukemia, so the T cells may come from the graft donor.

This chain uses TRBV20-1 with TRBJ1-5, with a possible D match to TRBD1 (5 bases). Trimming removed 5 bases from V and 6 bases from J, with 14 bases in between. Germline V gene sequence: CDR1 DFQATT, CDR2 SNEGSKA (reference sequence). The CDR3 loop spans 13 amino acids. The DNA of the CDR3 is TGCAGTGCTCAGGGACGGGGCAGTCAGCCCCAGCATTTT. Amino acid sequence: CSAQGRGSQPQHF.

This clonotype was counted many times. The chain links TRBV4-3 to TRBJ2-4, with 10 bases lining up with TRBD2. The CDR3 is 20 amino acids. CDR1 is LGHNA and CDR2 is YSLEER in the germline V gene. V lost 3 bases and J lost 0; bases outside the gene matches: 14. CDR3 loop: CASSHLEISGGTLAKNIQYF. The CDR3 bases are TGCGCCAGCAGCCACCTCGAGATTAGCGGGGGGACTCTAGCCAAAAACATTCAGTACTTC.

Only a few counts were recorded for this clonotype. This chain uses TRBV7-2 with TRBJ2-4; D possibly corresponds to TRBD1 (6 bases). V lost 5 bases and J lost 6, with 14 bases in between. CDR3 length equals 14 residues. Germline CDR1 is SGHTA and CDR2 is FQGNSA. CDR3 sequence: CASSTQLQGNIQYF. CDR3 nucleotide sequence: TGTGCCAGCAGCACCCAATTACAGGGAAACATTCAGTACTTC.

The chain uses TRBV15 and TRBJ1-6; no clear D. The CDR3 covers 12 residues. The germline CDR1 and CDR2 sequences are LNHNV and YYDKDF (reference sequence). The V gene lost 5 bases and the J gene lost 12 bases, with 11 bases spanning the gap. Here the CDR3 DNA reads TGTGCCACCAGCCGACCCCCTGGACCCCTCCACTTT. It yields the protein CATSRPPGPLHF.

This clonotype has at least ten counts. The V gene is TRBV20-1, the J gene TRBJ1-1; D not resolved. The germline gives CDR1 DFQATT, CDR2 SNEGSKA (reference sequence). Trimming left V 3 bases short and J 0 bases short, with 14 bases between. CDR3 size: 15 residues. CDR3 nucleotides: TGCAGTGCTAGCGGTGCACCCTTCATGAACACTGAAGCTTTCTTT. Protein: CSASGAPFMNTEAFF.

CDR3 nucleotides: TGCGCCAGCAGCCCGGGGGACTTCGGCTACAATGAGCAGTACTTC. Translated, it gives CASSPGDFGYNEQYF. The chain is built from TRBV5-1 and TRBJ2-1, with a tentative D call TRBD2 (6 bases). The DNA end lines up better with TRBJ2-7; the J call may be wrong. Germline CDR1 SGHRS, CDR2 YFSETQ. This CDR3 is built from 15 residues.

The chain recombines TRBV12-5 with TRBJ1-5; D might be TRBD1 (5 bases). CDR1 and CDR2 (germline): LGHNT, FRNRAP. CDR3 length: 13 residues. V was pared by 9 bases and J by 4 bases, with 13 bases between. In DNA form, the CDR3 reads TGTGCTAGCAACCGGGACGGGAATCAGCCCCAGCATTTT. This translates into CASNRDGNQPQHF.

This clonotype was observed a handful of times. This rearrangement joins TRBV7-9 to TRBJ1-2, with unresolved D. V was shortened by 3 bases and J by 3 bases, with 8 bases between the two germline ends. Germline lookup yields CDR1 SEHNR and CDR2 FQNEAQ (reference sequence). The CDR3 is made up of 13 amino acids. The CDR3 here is CASSFTTDYGYTF. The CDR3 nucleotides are TGTGCCAGCAGCTTCACCACAGACTATGGCTACACCTTC.

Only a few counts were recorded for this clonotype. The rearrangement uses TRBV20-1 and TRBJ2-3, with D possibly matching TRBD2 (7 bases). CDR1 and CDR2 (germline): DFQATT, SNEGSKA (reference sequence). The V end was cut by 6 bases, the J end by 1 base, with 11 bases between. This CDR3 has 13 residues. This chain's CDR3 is CSANGGRTDTQYF. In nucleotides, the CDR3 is TGCAGTGCGAACGGGGGGCGCACAGATACGCAGTATTTT.